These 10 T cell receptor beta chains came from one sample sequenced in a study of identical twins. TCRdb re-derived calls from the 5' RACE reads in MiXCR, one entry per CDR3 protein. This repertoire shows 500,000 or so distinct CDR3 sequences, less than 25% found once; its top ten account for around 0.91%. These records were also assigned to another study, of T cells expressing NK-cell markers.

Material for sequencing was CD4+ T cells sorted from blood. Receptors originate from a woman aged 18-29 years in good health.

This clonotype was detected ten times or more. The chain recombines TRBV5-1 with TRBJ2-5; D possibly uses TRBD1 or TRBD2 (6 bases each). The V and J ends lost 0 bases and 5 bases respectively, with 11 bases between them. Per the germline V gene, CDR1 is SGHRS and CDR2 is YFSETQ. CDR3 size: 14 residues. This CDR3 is CASSLGGAEETQYF. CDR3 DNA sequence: TGCGCCAGCAGCTTGGGGGGGGCCGAGGAGACCCAGTACTTC.

CDR3 protein: CASSHRLGLADNEQFF. CDR3 in DNA: TGTGCCAGCAGCCATCGCTTAGGACTAGCGGACAATGAGCAGTTCTTC. V usage is TRBV3-1 and J usage is TRBJ2-1; 10 bases match TRBD2. Germline V lookup: CDR1 LGHDT, CDR2 YNNKEL (reference sequence). Trimming removed 3 bases from V and 5 bases from J; junction bases left unmatched: 7. This CDR3 region has 16 residues.

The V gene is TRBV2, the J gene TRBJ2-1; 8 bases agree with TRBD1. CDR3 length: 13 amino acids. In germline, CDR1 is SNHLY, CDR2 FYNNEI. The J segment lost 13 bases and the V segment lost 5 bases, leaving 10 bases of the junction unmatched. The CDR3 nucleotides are TGTGCCAGCAGTCGAACGGACAGGGCAGCACAGTTCTTC. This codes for CASSRTDRAAQFF.

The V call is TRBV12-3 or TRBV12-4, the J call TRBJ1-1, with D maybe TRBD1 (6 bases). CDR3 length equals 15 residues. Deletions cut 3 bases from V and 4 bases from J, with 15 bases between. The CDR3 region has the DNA TGTGCCAGCAGTTTGGGGGCGGGGGTTTCCACTGAAGCTTTCTTT. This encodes CASSLGAGVSTEAFF.

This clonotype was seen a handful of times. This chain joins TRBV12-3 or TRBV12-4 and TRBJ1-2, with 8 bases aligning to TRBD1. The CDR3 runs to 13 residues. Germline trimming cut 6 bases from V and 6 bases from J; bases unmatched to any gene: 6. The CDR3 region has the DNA TGTGCCAGCAGGTCGGGACAGGCTGATGGCTACACCTTC. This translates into CASRSGQADGYTF.

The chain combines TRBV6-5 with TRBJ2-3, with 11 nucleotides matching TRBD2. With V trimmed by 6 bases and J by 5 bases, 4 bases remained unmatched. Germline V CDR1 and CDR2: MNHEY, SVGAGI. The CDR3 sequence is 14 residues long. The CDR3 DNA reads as TGTGCCAGCAGCTTAGCGGGGGGGGAAGATACGCAGTATTTT. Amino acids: CASSLAGGEDTQYF.

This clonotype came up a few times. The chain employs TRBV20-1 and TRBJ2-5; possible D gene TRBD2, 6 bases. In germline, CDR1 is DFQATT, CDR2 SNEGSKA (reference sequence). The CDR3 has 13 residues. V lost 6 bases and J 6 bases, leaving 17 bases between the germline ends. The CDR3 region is CSALLGLAQTQYF. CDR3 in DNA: TGCAGTGCCTTGCTTGGTCTAGCGCAGACCCAGTACTTC.

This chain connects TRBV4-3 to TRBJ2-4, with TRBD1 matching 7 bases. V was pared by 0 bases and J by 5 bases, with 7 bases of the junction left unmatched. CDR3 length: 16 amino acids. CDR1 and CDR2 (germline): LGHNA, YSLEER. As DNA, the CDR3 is TGCGCCAGCAGCCAAGAATCCGACAGGGCAGAAAACATTCAGTACTTC. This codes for CASSQESDRAENIQYF.

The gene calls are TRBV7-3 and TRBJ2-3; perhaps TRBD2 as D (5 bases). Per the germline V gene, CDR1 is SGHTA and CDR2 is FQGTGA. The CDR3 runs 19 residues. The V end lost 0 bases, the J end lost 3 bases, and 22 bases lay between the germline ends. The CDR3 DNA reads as TGTGCCAGCAGCTTAACTAGCCCCCCAACTAGGTACTCTACAGATACGCAGTATTTT. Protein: CASSLTSPPTRYSTDTQYF. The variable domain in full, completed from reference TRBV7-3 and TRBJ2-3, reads GAGVSQTPSNKVTEKGKYVELRCDPISGHTALYWYRQSLGQGPEFLIYFQGTGAADDSGLPNDRFFAVRPEGSVSTLKIQRTERGDSAVYLCASSLTSPPTRYSTDTQYFGPGTRLTVL.

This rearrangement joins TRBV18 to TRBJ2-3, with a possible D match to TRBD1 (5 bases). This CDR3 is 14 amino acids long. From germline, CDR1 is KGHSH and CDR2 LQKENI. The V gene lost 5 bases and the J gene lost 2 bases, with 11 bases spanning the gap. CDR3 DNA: TGTGCCAGCTCATCGGCCAGGGCCACAGATACGCAGTATTTT. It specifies CASSSARATDTQYF. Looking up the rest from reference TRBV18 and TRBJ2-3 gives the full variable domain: NAGVMQNPRHLVRRRGQEARLRCSPMKGHSHVYWYRQLPEEGLKFMVYLQKENIIDESGMPKERFSAEFPKEGPSILRIQQVVRGDSAAYFCASSSARATDTQYFGPGTRLTVL.